This T cell receptor (beta chain) is drawn from a study of blood T cell repertoires in COVID-19. Recovered Cohort 3 donors showed two negative PCRs, clearance, or symptom resolution. Original handling: By means of reference gene primer amplification, nucleated cell counts were estimated. Sequencing was performed with immunoSEQ multiplex PCR; in TCRdb, only in-frame clones are kept and a portion is missing. V and J calls and clone size are copied from that table; D and trimming were computed from the DNA. Found here are about 470,000 clones, about nine tenths of them singletons; the top ten hold around 0.7%. The germline gives CDR1 SGHRS, CDR2 YFSETQ. This CDR3 comprises 14 residues. Trimming took 0 bases from V and 2 from J, leaving 7 bases between them.

The sequence was collected from a woman aged 18-30 years who had recovered from COVID-19. This chain connects TRBV5-1 to TRBJ2-3, with D uncertain. Sequencing was performed on PBMCs or T cells enriched from blood (not recorded which). CDR3 sequence reads: CASSLDRSTDTQYF. In DNA, the CDR3 is TGCGCCAGCAGCTTGGACAGATCCACAGATACGCAGTATTTT.